This TCR beta chain stems from a study of T cell responses to AZD1222 COVID-19 vaccine. Study conclusions and caveats: An increase in Spike-specific TCR breadth and depth was observed after two AZD1222 doses.

Assay: immunoSEQ multiplex PCR; the TCRdb copy retains only in-frame clones and omits some. The table has roughly 95,000 clones, more than 75% seen once. The CDR3 consists of 15 residues. Trimming stripped 4 bases from V and 1 base from J, with 13 bases between. Germline CDR1 reads LGHDT; CDR2 reads YNNKEL (reference sequence). In the case of this clone: No antigen is known for it.

Sample: peripheral blood, taken on day 0 of AZD1222 vaccination. The chain joins TRBV3-1 (or the pseudogene TRBV3-2) to TRBJ1-2; perhaps TRBD1 as D (6 bases). This TCR was recovered from an adult in good health. The CDR3 DNA reads as TGTGCCAGCAGCCCGTCGGGGGGGCGTAACTATGGCTACACCTTC. Encoded protein: CASSPSGGRNYGYTF.